These T cell receptor beta chains were read from a single sample in a study of cytotoxic CD8 clonotypes in ibrutinib-treated CLL. The method was immunoSEQ multiplex PCR; TCRdb's version includes in-frame clones alone and lacks a portion of them. The table records 200,000 or so clones, 75% to 80% of them present only once. This material consisted of PBMCs, taken after 12 months of ibrutinib treatment. Every receptor here comes from a human donor with chronic lymphocytic leukemia. The CDR3 runs from the conserved cysteine through the conserved F or W. The order of the fields is J gene, V gene, clone size, D gene, CDR3 protein, CDR3 DNA. The D gene is left open where the match is weak. Only some rows state a clone size, as once, few, many or a class for expanded clones.

j_gene: TRBJ1-1
v_gene: TRBV6-5
abundance: .
d_gene: .
CDR3aa: CASSWENTEAFF
CDR3nt: TGTGCCAGCAGTTGGGAGAACACTGAAGCTTTCTTT

j_gene: TRBJ2-3
v_gene: TRBV5-6
abundance: .
d_gene: .
CDR3aa: CASSFLRDGTDTQYF
CDR3nt: TGTGCCAGCAGCTTCCTCCGGGACGGCACAGATACGCAGTATTTT

j_gene: TRBJ1-1
v_gene: TRBV23-1
abundance: .
d_gene: .
CDR3aa: CASSQAWSRWTEAFF
CDR3nt: TGCGCCAGCAGTCAAGCTTGGTCGCGGTGGACTGAAGCTTTCTTT

j_gene: TRBJ2-3
v_gene: TRBV7-2
abundance: .
d_gene: .
CDR3aa: CASSLTSTSTDTQYF
CDR3nt: TGTGCCAGCAGCCTAACTAGCACTAGCACAGATACGCAGTATTTT

j_gene: TRBJ1-1
v_gene: TRBV2
abundance: .
d_gene: TRBD1
CDR3aa: CASTYRQGRTEAFF
CDR3nt: TGTGCCAGCACCTACCGACAGGGGAGGACTGAAGCTTTCTTT

j_gene: TRBJ2-7
v_gene: TRBV13
abundance: .
d_gene: TRBD2
CDR3aa: CASRPGGSYEQYF
CDR3nt: TGTGCCAGCCGACCGGGAGGATCGTACGAGCAGTACTTC

j_gene: TRBJ1-5
v_gene: TRBV28
abundance: .
d_gene: .
CDR3aa: CASNTQGSYQPQHF
CDR3nt: TGTGCCAGCAACACACAGGGCTCCTATCAGCCCCAGCATTTT

j_gene: TRBJ2-2
v_gene: TRBV2
abundance: .
d_gene: .
CDR3aa: CASSETGAGELFF
CDR3nt: TGTGCCAGCAGTGAGACGGGCGCCGGGGAGCTGTTTTTT

j_gene: TRBJ1-1
v_gene: TRBV7-9
abundance: .
d_gene: .
CDR3aa: CASSLEPWEAFF
CDR3nt: TGTGCCAGCAGCTTAGAACCATGGGAAGCTTTCTTT

j_gene: TRBJ1-4
v_gene: TRBV6-1
abundance: .
d_gene: .
CDR3aa: CASKTVLNEKLFF
CDR3nt: TGTGCCAGCAAGACAGTTTTAAATGAAAAACTGTTTTTT

j_gene: TRBJ2-3
v_gene: TRBV2
abundance: .
d_gene: .
CDR3aa: CASIGSKGDTQYF
CDR3nt: TGTGCCAGCATAGGGTCAAAGGGGGATACGCAGTATTTT

j_gene: TRBJ2-2
v_gene: TRBV7-7
abundance: .
d_gene: .
CDR3aa: CASSPASAGSGELFF
CDR3nt: TGTGCTAGCAGCCCCGCCTCGGCGGGATCCGGGGAGCTGTTTTTT

j_gene: TRBJ2-2
v_gene: TRBV4-1
abundance: .
d_gene: TRBD1
CDR3aa: CASSRPDRGSGELFF
CDR3nt: TGCGCCAGCAGCAGGCCGGACAGGGGGTCCGGGGAGCTGTTTTTT

j_gene: TRBJ2-7
v_gene: TRBV28
abundance: .
d_gene: TRBD2
CDR3aa: CASSRTWGGTYEQYF
CDR3nt: TGTGCCAGCAGTCGGACATGGGGGGGTACCTACGAGCAGTACTTC

j_gene: TRBJ2-2
v_gene: TRBV19
abundance: .
d_gene: .
CDR3aa: CASSMVQNTGELFF
CDR3nt: TGTGCCAGTAGTATGGTGCAAAACACCGGGGAGCTGTTTTTT

j_gene: TRBJ1-2
v_gene: TRBV19
abundance: few
d_gene: .
CDR3aa: CASSGVINYGYTF
CDR3nt: TGTGCCAGTAGTGGGGTAATTAACTATGGCTACACCTTC

j_gene: TRBJ2-7
v_gene: TRBV4-1
abundance: once
d_gene: .
CDR3aa: CASSQSLLGGTYEQYF
CDR3nt: TGCGCCAGCAGCCAATCATTATTAGGAGGTACCTACGAGCAGTACTTC

j_gene: TRBJ1-2
v_gene: TRBV19
abundance: .
d_gene: .
CDR3aa: CASSIQGDYGYTF
CDR3nt: TGTGCCAGTAGTATCCAGGGTGACTATGGCTACACCTTC

j_gene: TRBJ2-7
v_gene: TRBV5-6
abundance: .
d_gene: TRBD1
CDR3aa: CASSLGAGGIYEQYF
CDR3nt: TGTGCCAGCAGCCTAGGGGCAGGGGGCATCTACGAGCAGTACTTC

j_gene: TRBJ1-5
v_gene: TRBV19
abundance: .
d_gene: .
CDR3aa: CASSRGEKEPQHF
CDR3nt: TGTGCCAGTAGTCGGGGGGAAAAGGAGCCCCAGCATTTT

j_gene: TRBJ2-3
v_gene: TRBV14
abundance: .
d_gene: .
CDR3aa: CASSQTGASTDTQYF
CDR3nt: TGTGCCAGCAGCCAAACGGGGGCTAGCACAGATACGCAGTATTTT

j_gene: TRBJ1-1
v_gene: TRBV28
abundance: .
d_gene: .
CDR3aa: CASTDPQGSSANTEAFF
CDR3nt: TGTGCCTCGACAGACCCCCAGGGTTCCTCGGCGAACACTGAAGCTTTCTTT

j_gene: TRBJ2-5
v_gene: TRBV9
abundance: .
d_gene: TRBD2
CDR3aa: CASSSPEAGGPGTQYF
CDR3nt: TGTGCCAGCAGCAGCCCGGAGGCGGGAGGTCCCGGGACCCAGTACTTC

j_gene: TRBJ2-5
v_gene: TRBV25-1
abundance: .
d_gene: .
CDR3aa: CASRGQETQYF
CDR3nt: TGTGCCAGTAGGGGCCAAGAGACCCAGTACTTC

j_gene: TRBJ2-7
v_gene: TRBV28
abundance: .
d_gene: .
CDR3aa: CASSPTTLAWGQYF
CDR3nt: TGTGCCAGCAGCCCGACCACCCTTGCGTGGGGGCAGTACTTC

j_gene: TRBJ1-2
v_gene: TRBV7-2
abundance: .
d_gene: .
CDR3aa: CASSLDPPPPVYGYTF
CDR3nt: TGTGCCAGCAGCTTAGATCCCCCCCCGCCGGTGTATGGCTACACCTTC

j_gene: TRBJ2-3
v_gene: TRBV15
abundance: .
d_gene: .
CDR3aa: CATSRGAVGGGSTDTQYF
CDR3nt: TGTGCCACCAGCAGAGGTGCAGTCGGAGGGGGATCCACAGATACGCAGTATTTT

j_gene: TRBJ1-3
v_gene: TRBV7-9
abundance: .
d_gene: .
CDR3aa: CASSPKDSSGNTIYF
CDR3nt: TGTGCCAGCAGCCCAAAGGACAGCTCTGGAAACACCATATATTTT

j_gene: TRBJ2-7
v_gene: TRBV5-1
abundance: once
d_gene: .
CDR3aa: CASSLLTGQRLYEQYF
CDR3nt: TGCGCCAGCAGCTTGTTGACAGGCCAAAGGTTGTACGAGCAGTACTTC

j_gene: TRBJ2-5
v_gene: TRBV5-4
abundance: .
d_gene: .
CDR3aa: CASSLLAGEGETQYF
CDR3nt: TGTGCCAGCAGCCTTCTCGCAGGGGAGGGGGAGACCCAGTACTTC

j_gene: TRBJ1-6
v_gene: TRBV7-8
abundance: .
d_gene: .
CDR3aa: CASSPRVGHNSPLHF
CDR3nt: TGTGCCAGCAGCCCCAGAGTGGGACATAATTCACCCCTCCACTTT

j_gene: TRBJ2-7
v_gene: TRBV6-5
abundance: .
d_gene: .
CDR3aa: CTSSYGWTDLYEQYF
CDR3nt: TGTACCAGCAGTTACGGATGGACAGACCTCTACGAGCAGTACTTC

j_gene: TRBJ1-1
v_gene: TRBV5-6
abundance: .
d_gene: TRBD1
CDR3aa: CASSLWGTGLADTEAFF
CDR3nt: TGTGCCAGCAGCTTGTGGGGGACAGGACTAGCGGACACTGAAGCTTTCTTT

j_gene: TRBJ1-5
v_gene: TRBV5-1
abundance: .
d_gene: TRBD1
CDR3aa: CASSWGTGSNQPQHF
CDR3nt: TGCGCCAGCAGCTGGGGGACAGGGAGCAATCAGCCCCAGCATTTT

j_gene: TRBJ2-7
v_gene: TRBV7-9
abundance: few
d_gene: .
CDR3aa: CASSPREGRAMEQYF
CDR3nt: TGTGCCAGCAGCCCGAGGGAAGGTAGGGCTATGGAGCAGTACTTC

j_gene: TRBJ2-7
v_gene: TRBV4-2
abundance: .
d_gene: .
CDR3aa: CASSQVLAGPPNF
CDR3nt: TGTGCCAGCAGCCAAGTCTTGGCAGGTCCCCCGAACTTC

j_gene: TRBJ2-3
v_gene: TRBV30
abundance: .
d_gene: .
CDR3aa: CAWSVTGTDTQYF
CDR3nt: TGTGCCTGGAGTGTTACAGGCACAGATACGCAGTATTTT

j_gene: TRBJ2-1
v_gene: TRBV30
abundance: .
d_gene: .
CDR3aa: CAWSLGNEQFF
CDR3nt: TGTGCCTGGAGCTTGGGCAATGAGCAGTTCTTC

j_gene: TRBJ1-2
v_gene: TRBV25-1
abundance: .
d_gene: .
CDR3aa: CASSESRGYTF
CDR3nt: TGTGCCAGCAGCGAATCGAGGGGCTACACCTTC

j_gene: TRBJ2-5
v_gene: TRBV5-4
abundance: .
d_gene: TRBD1
CDR3aa: CASSLSGGGGAQYF
CDR3nt: TGTGCCAGCAGCTTGTCAGGGGGCGGTGGGGCCCAGTACTTC

j_gene: TRBJ2-2
v_gene: TRBV7-9
abundance: few
d_gene: .
CDR3aa: CASSVFRRTGELFF
CDR3nt: TGTGCCAGCAGCGTCTTCAGACGCACCGGGGAGCTGTTTTTT

j_gene: TRBJ1-5
v_gene: TRBV6-1
abundance: few
d_gene: .
CDR3aa: CASSERGRQPQHF
CDR3nt: TGTGCCAGCAGTGAACGGGGGAGGCAGCCCCAGCATTTT

j_gene: TRBJ1-1
v_gene: TRBV5-4
abundance: .
d_gene: .
CDR3aa: CASSPGLQNTEAFF
CDR3nt: TGTGCCAGCAGTCCCGGACTGCAGAACACTGAAGCTTTCTTT

j_gene: TRBJ1-4
v_gene: TRBV29-1
abundance: .
d_gene: .
CDR3aa: CSVGGATNEKLFF
CDR3nt: TGCAGCGTAGGGGGTGCAACTAATGAAAAACTGTTTTTT

j_gene: TRBJ1-1
v_gene: TRBV7-9
abundance: .
d_gene: .
CDR3aa: CASSPQGSEAFF
CDR3nt: TGTGCCAGCAGCCCCCAGGGGAGTGAAGCTTTCTTT

j_gene: TRBJ2-6
v_gene: TRBV11-2
abundance: .
d_gene: .
CDR3aa: CASSGGPPSGANVLTF
CDR3nt: TGTGCCAGCAGCGGGGGGCCCCCATCTGGGGCCAACGTCCTGACTTTC

j_gene: TRBJ1-1
v_gene: TRBV12-2
abundance: .
d_gene: .
CDR3aa: CASRLALPRGTEAFF
CDR3nt: TGTGCAAGTCGCTTAGCGCTCCCCAGGGGAACTGAAGCTTTCTTT

j_gene: TRBJ2-1
v_gene: TRBV18
abundance: few
d_gene: TRBD1
CDR3aa: CASSQGQGAYNEQFF
CDR3nt: TGTGCCAGCTCACAGGGACAGGGGGCTTACAATGAGCAGTTCTTC

j_gene: TRBJ2-1
v_gene: TRBV5-1
abundance: .
d_gene: TRBD2
CDR3aa: CASSLPGLAANNEQFF
CDR3nt: TGCGCCAGCAGCCTTCCGGGACTAGCGGCGAACAATGAGCAGTTCTTC

j_gene: TRBJ2-1
v_gene: TRBV7-9
abundance: .
d_gene: TRBD2
CDR3aa: CASSQTSGGSTYNEQFF
CDR3nt: TGTGCCAGCAGCCAGACTAGCGGGGGGTCTACATACAATGAGCAGTTCTTC

j_gene: TRBJ1-3
v_gene: TRBV19
abundance: .
d_gene: TRBD1
CDR3aa: CASRPGQGTGNTIYF
CDR3nt: TGTGCCAGTAGACCGGGACAGGGTACAGGAAACACCATATATTTT

j_gene: TRBJ2-6
v_gene: TRBV6-1
abundance: .
d_gene: .
CDR3aa: CASKEGSGANVLTF
CDR3nt: TGTGCCAGCAAAGAAGGCTCTGGGGCCAACGTCCTGACTTTC

j_gene: TRBJ1-3
v_gene: TRBV9
abundance: .
d_gene: .
CDR3aa: CASSVKPGNTIYF
CDR3nt: TGTGCCAGCAGCGTGAAACCTGGAAACACCATATATTTT

j_gene: TRBJ2-3
v_gene: TRBV4-1
abundance: .
d_gene: TRBD2
CDR3aa: CASSQIRTSGTDTQYF
CDR3nt: TGCGCCAGCAGCCAGATCCGGACTAGCGGCACAGATACGCAGTATTTT

j_gene: TRBJ2-7
v_gene: TRBV5-1
abundance: .
d_gene: TRBD2
CDR3aa: CASCGGPPYEQYF
CDR3nt: TGCGCCAGTTGCGGGGGGCCCCCCTACGAGCAGTACTTC